This is a list of T cell receptor beta chains from one sample in a study of T-cell reconstitution after alpha-beta-depleted transplantation in children. MiXCR, applied by TCRdb to the PCR reads, yields one record per CDR3 protein. Of 90,000 to 100,000 distinct CDR3 sequences in the sample, 23% were seen once. The sequencing here drew on PBMCs, taken before TCRalphabeta/CD19-depleted stem cell transplant. These receptor sequences come from a boy younger than 10 with acute lymphoblastic leukemia, due to receive a stem cell transplant. Both conserved end residues are part of each CDR3. D genes are given only for firm matches. Part of the rows lack a size; the others show once, few, many or a class for expanded clones.

>NA|NA|TRBJ1-5|TRBV20-1
CSAGRGGISNQPQHF
TGCAGTGCTGGGAGGGGAGGAATCAGCAATCAGCCCCAGCATTTT
>TRBD2|NA|TRBJ2-7|TRBV20-1
CSARDPLAEASYEQYF
TGCAGTGCTAGAGATCCCCTAGCGGAGGCCTCCTACGAGCAGTACTTC
>TRBD2|NA|TRBJ2-3|TRBV11-1
CASSWTSGGAKFKDTQYF
TGTGCCAGCAGCTGGACTAGCGGAGGGGCCAAGTTTAAAGATACGCAGTATTTT
>NA|NA|TRBJ2-7|TRBV20-1
CSARDLGRGREYEQYF
TGCAGTGCTAGAGATTTAGGACGAGGAAGAGAATACGAGCAGTACTTC
>TRBD2|NA|TRBJ2-1|TRBV30
CACAPEGGRYNEQFF
TGTGCCTGTGCCCCCGAGGGCGGGAGATACAATGAGCAGTTCTTC
>NA|NA|TRBJ1-4|TRBV27
CASSLRGGGDEKLFF
TGTGCCAGCAGTCTCCGAGGGGGGGGCGATGAAAAACTGTTTTTT
>NA|few|TRBJ1-1|TRBV7-9
CASSLEARGGTEAFF
TGTGCCAGCAGCTTAGAAGCCCGGGGGGGCACTGAAGCTTTCTTT
>NA|few|TRBJ1-1|TRBV18
CASSPNNGVFEAFF
TGTGCCAGCTCACCAAATAATGGGGTCTTTGAAGCTTTCTTT
>NA|many|TRBJ2-5|TRBV28
CASSFRLRQETQYF
TGTGCCAGCAGTTTCCGTCTTCGCCAGGAGACCCAGTACTTC
>NA|few|TRBJ1-2|TRBV20-1
CSARIGGNYGYTF
TGCAGTGCTAGAATCGGCGGTAACTATGGCTACACCTTC
>NA|NA|TRBJ1-5|TRBV6-5
CASSSSKLQPQHF
TGTGCCAGCAGTTCCTCGAAATTGCAGCCCCAGCATTTT
>NA|few|TRBJ2-7|TRBV4-1
CASSQGILNSVYEQYF
TGCGCCAGCAGCCAAGGAATTCTTAATTCAGTCTACGAGCAGTACTTC
>NA|NA|TRBJ1-1|TRBV12-3/TRBV12-4
CTSSSPGTRGKGNTEAFF
TGTACCAGCAGTTCGCCGGGGACAAGGGGAAAGGGGAACACTGAAGCTTTCTTT
>NA|NA|TRBJ2-7|TRBV7-2
CASSSESRSGEQYF
TGTGCCAGCAGCTCAGAATCGCGAAGTGGCGAGCAGTACTTC
>TRBD1|NA|TRBJ2-3|TRBV15
CATSRAGQGTDTQYF
TGTGCCACCAGCAGAGCGGGACAGGGCACAGATACGCAGTATTTT